This TCR beta chain was identified during a study of T cell responses to AZD1222 COVID-19 vaccine. Findings and limits, study-wide: Seropositive at baseline were only a handful of AZD1222 recipients. Following two doses of AZD1222, Spike-specific TCR breadth and depth rose. White British ancestry dominated among donors, who included more females, and clonal diversity was possibly underestimated.

The CDR3 runs 16 residues. Assay used: immunoSEQ multiplex PCR; TCRdb lists only in-frame clones, some missing. The sample lists fewer than 85,000 clones; approximately 92% were seen once. As to this clone: Antigen: not known.

The receptor comes from an adult who received the AZD1222 COVID-19 vaccine. The J gene is TRBJ2-7, the V gene TRBV12-2; the D call of TRBD1 is as the table states it, not checked on the DNA. TRBV12-2 constitutes a pseudogene. The source was peripheral blood, collected 28 days after the second AZD1222 dose. In nucleotides, the CDR3 is TGTGCAAGTCACCTGTTAGGGGACAGGGCTGGCTACGAGCAGTACTTC. It is translated as CASHLLGDRAGYEQYF.